These 13 T cell receptor beta chains originate from one sample sequenced in a study of T-cell reconstitution after alpha-beta-depleted transplantation in children. The TCRbeta library was prepared with unique molecular identifiers. TCRdb re-called the PCR reads with MiXCR, one entry per CDR3 protein. Of some 16,000 distinct CDR3 sequences in the sample, around 4.9% were seen once. The source was PBMCs, collected before TCRalphabeta/CD19-depleted stem cell transplant. These receptors were taken from a boy younger than 18 with acute lymphoblastic leukemia, due to receive a stem cell transplant.

This clonotype was seen many times. The gene calls are TRBV10-3 and TRBJ2-7, with D tentatively TRBD1 (5 bases). V was pared by 3 bases and J by 4 bases, with 7 bases between. The CDR3 is 12 residues long. CDR1 and CDR2 (germline): ENHRY, SYGVKD. CDR3 bases: TGTGCCATCAGTGAACAGGTTTACGAGCAGTACTTC. Amino acid sequence: CAISEQVYEQYF.

This clonotype has at least ten counts. V usage is TRBV6-2 or TRBV6-3 and J usage is TRBJ2-7; perhaps TRBD2 as D (5 bases). The CDR3 length is 12 residues. Germline loops: CDR1 MNHEY, CDR2 SVGEGT. V lost 6 bases, J lost 4 bases, and 10 bases lay in between. The CDR3 spells CASRHDYYEQYF. The CDR3, as DNA: TGTGCCAGCAGGCACGACTATTACGAGCAGTACTTC.

This clonotype was recorded many times. This chain joins TRBV5-6 and TRBJ2-1, with a tentative D call TRBD2 (6 bases). Trimming removed 3 bases at V and 5 bases at J, with 21 bases between. CDR1 is SGHDT and CDR2 is YYEEEE in the germline V gene. The CDR3 is 17 amino acids. The CDR3: CASSSTGSTGLHNEQFF. CDR3 in DNA: TGTGCCAGCAGCTCCACCGGGTCAACGGGACTCCACAATGAGCAGTTCTTC.

Ten or more counts support this clonotype. This chain links TRBV4-1 with TRBJ2-1, with 10 nucleotides matching TRBD2. This CDR3 spans 18 amino acids. Germline trimming cut 2 bases from V and 0 bases from J; bases unmatched to any gene: 7. Looked up from germline, CDR1 is MGHRA and CDR2 is YSYEKL. CDR3 sequence (DNA): TGCGCCAGCAGCCAAATCAGGACTAGCGGCTACTCCTACAATGAGCAGTTCTTC. Its protein product is CASSQIRTSGYSYNEQFF.

A note on this clonotype: The junction shows a germline mismatch at one end, possibly a read error. The V and J genes are TRBV3-1 and TRBJ2-1; 10 bases match TRBD2. Germline loops: CDR1 LGHDT, CDR2 YNNKEL (reference sequence). There are 17 residues in the CDR3. For the CDR3, the DNA is TGTGCCAGCAGCCACCTGAACGTAGCGGGGGGTTACAATGTGCAGTTCTTC. It codes for CASSHLNVAGGYNVQFF.

By share of the sample, this clonotype is medium-sized. This sequence joins TRBV11-2 and TRBJ2-2; D remains unclear. Trimming pared 5 bases from V and 7 bases from J, leaving 11 bases between. CDR1 is SGHAT and CDR2 is FQNNGV in the germline V gene. The CDR3 is made up of 13 amino acids. CDR3 DNA sequence: TGTGCCAGCAGCGAAGGGTGGGGCGGGGAGCTGTTTTTT. It is translated as CASSEGWGGELFF.

This clonotype occurred many times. The chain employs TRBV18 and TRBJ2-5; 7 nucleotides agree with TRBD1. Germline CDR1 is KGHSH and CDR2 is LQKENI. The CDR3 has 16 residues. After removal of 4 bases from V and 1 base from J, the junction contained 9 bases not matched to a gene. CDR3 in DNA: TGTGCCAGCTCACTGGACAGGATTATCCCCCAAGAGACCCAGTACTTC. Its translation is CASSLDRIIPQETQYF.

This clonotype was recorded at least ten times. V is TRBV20-1 and J is TRBJ1-5, with a weak D call TRBD1 (5 bases). CDR1 is DFQATT, CDR2 SNEGSKA, per germline (reference sequence). The V gene lost 5 bases and the J gene lost 3 bases, with 20 bases spanning the gap. CDR3 length equals 16 residues. CDR3 DNA: TGCAGTGCTGGGACTATGGGCGTCGGGGCCAATCAGCCCCAGCATTTT. Encoded protein: CSAGTMGVGANQPQHF.

The chain carries TRBV6-5 and TRBJ1-2; D is perhaps TRBD1 (5 bases). Trimming pared 0 bases from V and 4 bases from J, leaving 6 bases between. The CDR3 has 13 residues. Germline V gene data show CDR1 as MNHEY and CDR2 as SVGAGI. In DNA, the CDR3 is TGTGCCAGCAGTTACTCGAGGGGCTATGGCTACACCTTC. Its protein product is CASSYSRGYGYTF.

This clonotype was counted many times. This sequence joins TRBV6-5 and TRBJ1-5; TRBD1 might be the D (5 bases). V was pared by 2 bases and J by 3 bases, with 14 bases between. The CDR3 runs to 16 residues. Germline CDR1 reads MNHEY; CDR2 reads SVGAGI. The CDR3 loop reads CASSYRYRQNNQPQHF. CDR3 bases: TGTGCCAGCAGTTACCGGTACCGACAGAACAATCAGCCCCAGCATTTT.

This clonotype was observed many times. V and J are TRBV24-1 and TRBJ2-7; a weak D match, TRBD1 (6 bases). V was pared by 5 bases and J by 3 bases, with 16 bases between. Germline loops: CDR1 KGHDR, CDR2 SFDVKD. The CDR3 spans 15 residues. The DNA for the CDR3 is TGTGCCACCAGTGGACCCGGGACAATTATCTACGAGCAGTACTTC. This encodes CATSGPGTIIYEQYF.

This clonotype appeared many times. CDR3 protein: CASSQGDYGYTF. The CDR3 DNA reads TGTGCCAGCAGCCAAGGGGACTATGGCTACACCTTC. J is TRBJ1-2 and V is TRBV3-1; D is ambiguous. Per the germline V gene, CDR1 is LGHDT and CDR2 is YNNKEL (reference sequence). The CDR3 totals 12 residues. The V end was cut by 1 base, the J end by 3 bases, with 3 bases between.

By share, this clonotype ranks as medium-sized. The chain has TRBV9 and TRBJ2-1; D gene uncertain. Between the trimmed V and J ends, which lost 4 bases and 0 bases, there was a span of 14 bases. The CDR3 consists of 16 residues. The germline V gene has CDR1 SGDLS and CDR2 YYNGEE. Here the CDR3 reads CASSPDWGRSYNEQFF. DNA for the CDR3: TGTGCCAGCAGCCCCGACTGGGGTCGCTCCTACAATGAGCAGTTCTTC.